The T cell receptor (beta chain) under discussion was sequenced for a study of shared clonotypes between healthy human individuals. Study-level findings and limits: Sampling used blood alone; tissue repertoires probably differ.

On this clone itself: Its target is unknown.

The ends were cut back, 10 bases at V and 2 bases at J, with 13 bases in the middle. CDR3 size: 13 residues. Germline loops: CDR1 SNHLY, CDR2 FYNNEI. Libraries were prepared by immunoSEQ multiplex PCR; TCRdb keeps only in-frame clonotypes and omits some of them. Among about 490,000 clones listed, about 85% were seen once. This clonotype was obtained from a woman aged 35 to 49 in good health. Some clones in this sample may be carry-over from other donors' samples. Input material: PBMCs. The rearrangement links TRBV2 to TRBJ2-3; D remains unclear. CDR3 amino acids: CATSYRLTDTQYF. The CDR3 region has the DNA TGTGCCACCAGCTATCGGCTCACAGATACGCAGTATTTT.